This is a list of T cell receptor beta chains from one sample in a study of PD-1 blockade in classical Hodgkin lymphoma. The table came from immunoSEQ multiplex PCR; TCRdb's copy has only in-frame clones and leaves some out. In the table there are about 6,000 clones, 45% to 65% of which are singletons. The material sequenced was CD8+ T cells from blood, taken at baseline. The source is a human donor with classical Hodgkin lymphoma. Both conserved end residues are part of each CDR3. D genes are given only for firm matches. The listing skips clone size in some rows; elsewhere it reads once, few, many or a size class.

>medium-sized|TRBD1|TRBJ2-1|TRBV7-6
CASSLRTGDYNEQFF
TGTGCCAGCAGCTTACGGACAGGGGACTACAATGAGCAGTTCTTC
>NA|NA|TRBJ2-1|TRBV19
CASSMDHSYNEQFF
TGTGCCAGTAGTATGGATCACTCCTACAATGAGCAGTTCTTC
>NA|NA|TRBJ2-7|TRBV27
CASKASYEQYF
TGTGCCAGCAAAGCTTCCTACGAGCAGTACTTC
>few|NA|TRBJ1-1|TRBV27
CASRTIMNTEAFF
TGTGCCAGCAGGACAATAATGAACACTGAAGCTTTCTTT
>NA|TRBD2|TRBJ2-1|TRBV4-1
CASSQERTRVDEQFF
TGCGCCAGCAGCCAAGAAAGGACTAGAGTCGATGAGCAGTTCTTC
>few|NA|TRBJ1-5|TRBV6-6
CASSYPPMDSNQPQHF
TGTGCCAGCAGTTATCCTCCAATGGATAGCAATCAGCCCCAGCATTTT
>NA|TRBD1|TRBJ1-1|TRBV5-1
CASSRGQGYPPEAFF
TGCGCCAGCAGCCGCGGACAGGGGTACCCACCTGAAGCTTTCTTT
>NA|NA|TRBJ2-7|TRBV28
CASSPVSESYEQYF
TGTGCCAGCAGCCCGGTCAGCGAGTCCTACGAGCAGTACTTC
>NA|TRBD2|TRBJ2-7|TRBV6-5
CASSYGASGYRYEQYF
TGTGCCAGCAGTTACGGGGCTAGCGGCTATCGCTACGAGCAGTACTTC
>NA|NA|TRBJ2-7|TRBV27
CASSLSGNFYEQYF
TGTGCCAGCAGTTTATCGGGTAACTTCTACGAGCAGTACTTC
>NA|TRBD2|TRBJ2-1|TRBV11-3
CASSLFSGSSYNEQFF
TGTGCCAGCAGCTTATTTAGCGGGAGCTCCTACAATGAGCAGTTCTTC
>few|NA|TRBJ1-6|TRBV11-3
CASSLETESSYNSPLHF
TGTGCCAGCAGCTTAGAGACCGAGAGCTCCTATAATTCACCCCTCCACTTT
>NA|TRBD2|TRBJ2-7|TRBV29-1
CSVAPGLAGLSYEQYF
TGCAGCGTTGCCCCCGGACTAGCGGGGCTAAGCTACGAGCAGTACTTC
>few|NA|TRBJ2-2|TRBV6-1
CAAPAIHTGELFF
TGTGCCGCTCCAGCGATCCACACCGGGGAGCTGTTTTTT
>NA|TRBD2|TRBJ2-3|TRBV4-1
CASRFDLAGGTDTQYF
TGCGCCAGCAGATTTGACCTAGCGGGAGGCACAGATACGCAGTATTTT